Listed below are T cell receptor beta chains from one sample, sequenced in a study of T cells in Graves' hyperthyroidism and ophthalmopathy. TCRdb reprocessed the multiplex PCR reads via MiXCR and lists one record per CDR3 protein. The profile shows about 380,000 distinct CDR3 sequences, approximately 13% of them singletons. Sample: blood. These receptor sequences come from a man aged 25-45 years with Graves' hyperthyroidism that later progressed to Graves' ophthalmopathy. CDR3s include the opening cysteine and the closing phenylalanine or tryptophan. D genes are given only for firm matches. Clone sizes are given selectively: once, few, many, or a class where the clone is expanded.

J gene	clone size	V gene	CDR3 length	D gene	CDR3 DNA	CDR3 protein
TRBJ2-4	-	TRBV4-1	15	-	TGCGCCAGCAGCCGAAGCGTATCAGCCAAAAACATTCAGTACTTC	CASSRSVSAKNIQYF
TRBJ2-1	-	TRBV20-1	15	-	TGCAGTGCTAGAGATTTGGGGGTCTCCTACAATGAGCAGTTCTTC	CSARDLGVSYNEQFF
TRBJ1-5	many	TRBV7-6	15	TRBD1	TGTGCCAGCAGCCCGGGACAGGGGGCGCATATACCCCAGCATTTT	CASSPGQGAHIPQHF
TRBJ2-1	many	TRBV13	17	TRBD1	TGTGCCAGCAGCTTAGAGGCGGGACAGGGATCTTGGAATGAGCAGTTCTTC	CASSLEAGQGSWNEQFF
TRBJ2-1	-	TRBV18	14	TRBD2	TGTGCCAGCTCACGTAGCGGGGGAAACAATGAGCAGTTCTTC	CASSRSGGNNEQFF
TRBJ1-1	many	TRBV12-3/TRBV12-4	11	-	TGTGCCAGCACCCCGTTGACTGAAGCTTTCTTT	CASTPLTEAFF
TRBJ2-2	once	TRBV12-3/TRBV12-4	14	TRBD1	TGTGCCAGCAGCCGCACGACAGGGACCGGGGAGCTGTTTTTT	CASSRTTGTGELFF
TRBJ1-5	few	TRBV18	15	-	TGTGCCAGCTCACTTCGGACAGAGAGCAATCAGCCCCAGCATTTT	CASSLRTESNQPQHF
TRBJ1-4	many	TRBV2	14	TRBD1	TGTGCCAGCAGTGCCGACAGGGGGCAAGAAAAACTGTTTTTT	CASSADRGQEKLFF
TRBJ1-1	many	TRBV5-1	16	-	TGCGCCAGCAGTTCGAATTGGGGACACACAGACACTGAAGCTTTCTTT	CASSSNWGHTDTEAFF
TRBJ2-7	many	TRBV11-3	15	-	TGTGCCAGCAGCTTAGCCTGGCAGGAGGTGAGGGAGCAGTACTTC	CASSLAWQEVREQYF
TRBJ2-5	many	TRBV12-3/TRBV12-4	13	TRBD1	TGTGCCAGCAGATGGGGACAGGGAGGGACCCAGTACTTC	CASRWGQGGTQYF
TRBJ1-6	many	TRBV29-1	13	-	TGCAGCGTGGCCGGGTTAAGTAATTCACCCCTCCACTTT	CSVAGLSNSPLHF
TRBJ2-7	few	TRBV6-6	15	TRBD1	TGTGCCAGCAGTTACTCGGGACAGATCAGCTACGAGCAGTACTTC	CASSYSGQISYEQYF
TRBJ1-5	many	TRBV9	15	-	TGTGCCAGCAGCGCCGAAGGAGGGAGGTATCAGCCCCAGCATTTT	CASSAEGGRYQPQHF
TRBJ1-3	few	TRBV11-2	14	-	TGTGCCAGCAGCTTACGGGGCTTTGGAAACACCATATATTTT	CASSLRGFGNTIYF
TRBJ1-6	many	TRBV12-3/TRBV12-4	14	-	TGTGCCAGCAGTTTACAGGAGTATAATTCACCCCTCCACTTT	CASSLQEYNSPLHF
TRBJ1-5	-	TRBV11-2	17	TRBD1	TGTGCCAGCAGCGACCAGACAGGGAGGGGAAGCAATCAGCCCCAGCATTTT	CASSDQTGRGSNQPQHF
TRBJ2-3	-	TRBV4-1	17	TRBD1	TGCGCCAGCAGCCACCCGGGTGAGGGGGCTAGCACAGATACGCAGTATTTT	CASSHPGEGASTDTQYF
TRBJ2-7	many	TRBV12-3/TRBV12-4	12	-	TGTGCCAGCAGTCCCCAACTCTACGAGCAGTACTTC	CASSPQLYEQYF
TRBJ1-3	-	TRBV5-1	15	-	TGCGCCAGCAGGGGACGGGGAAGGGGCCAAAACACCATATATTTT	CASRGRGRGQNTIYF
TRBJ2-7	-	TRBV12-3/TRBV12-4	13	-	TGTGCCAGCAGTTTAGGGGGGGCTACCGAGCAGTACTTC	CASSLGGATEQYF
TRBJ1-2	few	TRBV14	13	-	TGTGCCAGCAGCCAATTATGGGGCGATGGCTACACCTTC	CASSQLWGDGYTF
TRBJ2-7	many	TRBV20-1	14	-	TGCAGTGCTAGAATCCAGGGGCTCTTCTACGAGCAGTACTTC	CSARIQGLFYEQYF
TRBJ1-2	many	TRBV7-9	11	-	TGTGCCAGCAGCTCCACGACCCACTACACCTTC	CASSSTTHYTF
TRBJ2-5	-	TRBV4-1	15	-	TGCGCCAGCAGCCAAGACATATACTACTTAGAGACCCAGTACTTC	CASSQDIYYLETQYF
TRBJ2-3	many	TRBV28	17	-	TGTGCCAGCAGCACAGCCCCAGGGGATGGAGGCTCAGATACGCAGTATTTT	CASSTAPGDGGSDTQYF
TRBJ1-4	many	TRBV6-1	14	-	TGTGCCAGCAGATTAAGCGGGACATTCGAAAAACTGTTTTTT	CASRLSGTFEKLFF
TRBJ2-1	many	TRBV7-9	14	TRBD2	TGTGCCAGCAGCAAAGTGACTAGCACCAATGAGCAGTTCTTC	CASSKVTSTNEQFF
TRBJ2-5	many	TRBV5-5	13	-	TGTGCCAGCAGCCTTCCCAGTAAAGAGACCCAGTACTTC	CASSLPSKETQYF
TRBJ1-1	many	TRBV28	16	-	TGTGCCAGCAGTCCCGGCGGTGCAGGGTTAAAAACTGAAGCTTTCTTT	CASSPGGAGLKTEAFF
TRBJ2-3	many	TRBV11-3	22	-	TGTGCCAGCAGCTTAGATCACCGACAGGGAGGAATTCGGCTCTTCGGCACAGATACGCAGTATTTT	CASSLDHRQGGIRLFGTDTQYF
TRBJ2-7	-	TRBV7-9	14	TRBD1	TGTGCCAGCAGCTTAGAGGACAGGGGTTACGAGCAGTACTTC	CASSLEDRGYEQYF
TRBJ2-7	many	TRBV15	17	TRBD2	TGTGCCACCAGCAGAGAGGTTGGAGCGGGGCCCCTCTACGAGCAGTACTTC	CATSREVGAGPLYEQYF
TRBJ1-2	-	TRBV20-1	13	-	TGCAGTGCTAGAGAACGGGAGGAGAATGGCTACACCTTC	CSAREREENGYTF
TRBJ2-7	many	TRBV28	13	-	TGTGCCAGCAGTCCAGGCCTTCCCTACGAGCAGTACTTC	CASSPGLPYEQYF
TRBJ2-3	many	TRBV12-3/TRBV12-4	16	TRBD1	TGTGCCAGCAGGTCCCGGGACAGGGGAAACACAGATACGCAGTATTTT	CASRSRDRGNTDTQYF
TRBJ2-7	-	TRBV5-1	15	TRBD1	TGCGCCAGCAGCCCGTTCGGGGGACAGGGGGACGAGCAGTACTTC	CASSPFGGQGDEQYF
TRBJ1-3	many	TRBV28	14	-	TGTGCCAGTGGCACTACCCTCTCTGGAAACACCATATATTTT	CASGTTLSGNTIYF
TRBJ2-3	few	TRBV5-4	15	TRBD1	TGTGCCAGCAGATTGAAAGGGGGCGGCACAGATACGCAGTATTTT	CASRLKGGGTDTQYF
TRBJ2-1	-	TRBV27	15	-	TGTGCCAGCAGGCTCGGGGAAGGGGTTTACAATGAGCAGTTCTTC	CASRLGEGVYNEQFF
TRBJ2-2	few	TRBV5-1	14	-	TGCGCCAGCACGGACAAGGAGGGGACCGGGGAGCTGTTTTTT	CASTDKEGTGELFF
TRBJ2-7	few	TRBV20-1	15	TRBD1	TGCAGTGCTAGACATCGGGACAGGGGAACCTACGAGCAGTACTTC	CSARHRDRGTYEQYF
TRBJ2-1	-	TRBV20-1	12	-	TGCAGTGCTAGAAGCGTGTCGTATCTCGAGTTCTTC	CSARSVSYLEFF
TRBJ2-1	-	TRBV12-3/TRBV12-4	15	TRBD2	TGTGCCAGCAGTTTCGCTAGCGGACCCTACAATGAGCAGTTCTTC	CASSFASGPYNEQFF
TRBJ2-3	few	TRBV28	13	-	TGTGCCAGCAGCCCCCCGGGGCCACAGGCGCAGTATTTT	CASSPPGPQAQYF
TRBJ2-7	-	TRBV5-1	17	-	TGCGCCAGCAGCTTGGCCCCGACGTTGGACCCAACCAACGAGCAGTACTTC	CASSLAPTLDPTNEQYF
TRBJ2-3	many	TRBV13	20	TRBD2	TGTGCCAGCAGCCCTAGCGGGACTAGCGGGGGCCCTCTCCAGGCAGATACGCAGTATTTT	CASSPSGTSGGPLQADTQYF
TRBJ2-5	many	TRBV5-6	15	-	TGTGCCAGCAGCGGGGGGACAGTTGTCGGAGAGACCCAGTACTTC	CASSGGTVVGETQYF
TRBJ2-1	many	TRBV30	15	TRBD2	TGTGCCTGGATCCCTTGGACTAGCGAATACAATGAGCAGTTCTTC	CAWIPWTSEYNEQFF
TRBJ1-2	-	TRBV19	12	-	TGTGCCAGTAATAATATTACAGGCTGCTACACCTTC	CASNNITGCYTF